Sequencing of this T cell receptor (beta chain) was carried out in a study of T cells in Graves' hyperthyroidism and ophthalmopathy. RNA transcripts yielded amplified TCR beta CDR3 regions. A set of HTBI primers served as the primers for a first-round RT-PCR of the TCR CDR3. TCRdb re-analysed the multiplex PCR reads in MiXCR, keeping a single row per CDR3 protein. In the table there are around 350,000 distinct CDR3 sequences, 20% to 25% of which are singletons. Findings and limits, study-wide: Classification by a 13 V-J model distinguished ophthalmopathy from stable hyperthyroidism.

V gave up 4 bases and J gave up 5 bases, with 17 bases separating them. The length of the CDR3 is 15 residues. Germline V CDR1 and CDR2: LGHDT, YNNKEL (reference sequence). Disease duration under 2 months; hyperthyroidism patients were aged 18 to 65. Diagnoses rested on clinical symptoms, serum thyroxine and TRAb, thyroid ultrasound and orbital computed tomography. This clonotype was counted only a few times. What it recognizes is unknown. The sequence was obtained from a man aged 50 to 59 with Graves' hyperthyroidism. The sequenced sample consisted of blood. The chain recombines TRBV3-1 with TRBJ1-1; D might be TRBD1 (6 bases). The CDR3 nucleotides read TGTGCCAGCAGCCCCAGACAGGTGGCGGGAACTGAAGCTTTCTTT. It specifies CASSPRQVAGTEAFF.